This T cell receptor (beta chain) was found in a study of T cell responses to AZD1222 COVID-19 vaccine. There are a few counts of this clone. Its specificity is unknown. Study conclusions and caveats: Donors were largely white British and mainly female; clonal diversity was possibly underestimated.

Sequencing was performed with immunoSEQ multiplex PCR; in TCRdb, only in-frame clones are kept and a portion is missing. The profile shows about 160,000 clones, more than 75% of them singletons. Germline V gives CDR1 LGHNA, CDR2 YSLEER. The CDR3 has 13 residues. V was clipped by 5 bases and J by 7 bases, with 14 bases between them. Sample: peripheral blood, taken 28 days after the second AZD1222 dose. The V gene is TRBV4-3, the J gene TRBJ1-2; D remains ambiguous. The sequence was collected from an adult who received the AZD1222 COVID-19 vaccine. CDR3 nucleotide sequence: TGCGCCAGCAGCTTTGCGACTGGACCTGGCTACACCTTC. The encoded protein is CASSFATGPGYTF.